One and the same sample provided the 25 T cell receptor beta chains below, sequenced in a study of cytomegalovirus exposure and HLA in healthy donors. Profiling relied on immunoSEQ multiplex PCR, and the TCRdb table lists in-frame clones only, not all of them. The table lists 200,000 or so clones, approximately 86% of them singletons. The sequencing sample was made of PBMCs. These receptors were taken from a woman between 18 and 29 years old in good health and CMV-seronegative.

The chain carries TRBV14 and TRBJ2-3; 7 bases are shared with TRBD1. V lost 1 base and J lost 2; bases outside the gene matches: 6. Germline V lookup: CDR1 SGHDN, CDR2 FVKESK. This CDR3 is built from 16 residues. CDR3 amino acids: CASSQARGGSTDTQYF. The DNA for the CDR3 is TGTGCCAGCAGCCAAGCGCGAGGGGGCTCCACAGATACGCAGTATTTT.

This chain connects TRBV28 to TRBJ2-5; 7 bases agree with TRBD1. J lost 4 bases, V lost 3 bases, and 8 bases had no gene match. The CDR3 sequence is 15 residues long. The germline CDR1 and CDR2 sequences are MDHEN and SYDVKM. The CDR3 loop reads CASSLLPAGGETQYF. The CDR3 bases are TGTGCCAGCAGTTTGCTCCCGGCAGGGGGAGAGACCCAGTACTTC.

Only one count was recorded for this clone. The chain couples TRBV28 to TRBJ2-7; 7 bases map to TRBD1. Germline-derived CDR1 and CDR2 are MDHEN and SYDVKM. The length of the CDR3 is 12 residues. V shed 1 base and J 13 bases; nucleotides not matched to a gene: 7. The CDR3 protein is CASSLSGDRTYF. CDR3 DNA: TGTGCCAGCAGTTTATCCGGGGACAGAACCTACTTC.

The CDR3, as DNA: TGTGCCAGCAGTACCGACAGGGCCCTAAACTATGGCTACACCTTC. It encodes CASSTDRALNYGYTF. This rearrangement joins TRBV28 to TRBJ1-2; 7 bases line up with TRBD1. The CDR3 runs 15 residues. Germline CDR1 reads MDHEN; CDR2 reads SYDVKM. The V and J ends lost 5 bases and 2 bases, in that order; junction bases with no gene match: 8.

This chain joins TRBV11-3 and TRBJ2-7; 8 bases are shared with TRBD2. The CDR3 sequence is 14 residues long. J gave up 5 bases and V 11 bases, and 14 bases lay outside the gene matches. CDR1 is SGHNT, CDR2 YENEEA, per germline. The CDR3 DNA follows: TGTGCCGGACAAAAGCGGGAGTCGTGCCACGAGCAGTACTTC. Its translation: CAGQKRESCHEQYF.

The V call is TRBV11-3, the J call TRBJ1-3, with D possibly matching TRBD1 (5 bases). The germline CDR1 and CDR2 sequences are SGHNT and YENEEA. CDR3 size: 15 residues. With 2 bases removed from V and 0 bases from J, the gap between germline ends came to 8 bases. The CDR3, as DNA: TGTGCCAGCAGCTTACGGGGGGACTCTGGAAACACCATATATTTT. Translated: CASSLRGDSGNTIYF.

The CDR3 region is CASGTPGLAGSYEQYF. CDR3 nucleotides: TGTGCCAGCGGGACGCCGGGACTAGCGGGATCCTACGAGCAGTACTTC. The chain employs TRBV27 and TRBJ2-7, with 13 bases lining up with TRBD2. V gave up 8 bases and J gave up 1 base; unmatched junction bases: 8. The CDR3 spans 16 residues. From germline, CDR1 is MNHEY and CDR2 SMNVEV (reference sequence).

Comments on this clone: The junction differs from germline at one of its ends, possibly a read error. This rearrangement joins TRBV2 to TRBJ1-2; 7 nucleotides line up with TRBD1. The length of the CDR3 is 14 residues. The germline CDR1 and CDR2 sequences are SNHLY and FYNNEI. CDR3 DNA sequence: TGTGCCAGCATTGAAGGACAGGTGAATTATGGCTACACCTTC. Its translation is CASIEGQVNYGYTF.

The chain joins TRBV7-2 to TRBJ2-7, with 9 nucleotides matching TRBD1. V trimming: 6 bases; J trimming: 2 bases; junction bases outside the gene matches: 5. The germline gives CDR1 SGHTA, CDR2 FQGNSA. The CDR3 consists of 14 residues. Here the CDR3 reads CASRGTGNPYEQYF. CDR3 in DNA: TGTGCCAGCAGAGGGACAGGGAATCCCTACGAGCAGTACTTC.

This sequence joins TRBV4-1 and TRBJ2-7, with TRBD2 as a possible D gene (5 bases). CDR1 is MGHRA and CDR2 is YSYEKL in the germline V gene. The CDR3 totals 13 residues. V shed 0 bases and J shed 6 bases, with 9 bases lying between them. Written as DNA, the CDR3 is TGCGCCAGCAGCCAAGAAGTACGGGGCGAGCAGTACTTC. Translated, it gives CASSQEVRGEQYF.

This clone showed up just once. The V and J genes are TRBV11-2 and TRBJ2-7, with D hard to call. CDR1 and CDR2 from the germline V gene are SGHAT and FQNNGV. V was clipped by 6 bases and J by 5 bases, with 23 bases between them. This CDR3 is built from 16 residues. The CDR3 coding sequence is TGTGCCAGCAGTTTAACTCGGCGGTCCTCCCGGGACGAGCAGTACTTC. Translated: CASSLTRRSSRDEQYF.

The CDR3 sequence: CSVESDRSYGYTF. CDR3 sequence (DNA): TGCAGCGTTGAATCCGACAGGAGTTATGGCTACACCTTC. The chain is built from TRBV29-1 and TRBJ1-2, with D perhaps matching TRBD1 (6 bases). V dropped 2 bases and J dropped 5 bases, with 12 bases sitting between them. The CDR3 extends over 13 amino acids. In germline, CDR1 is SQVTM, CDR2 ANQGSEA.

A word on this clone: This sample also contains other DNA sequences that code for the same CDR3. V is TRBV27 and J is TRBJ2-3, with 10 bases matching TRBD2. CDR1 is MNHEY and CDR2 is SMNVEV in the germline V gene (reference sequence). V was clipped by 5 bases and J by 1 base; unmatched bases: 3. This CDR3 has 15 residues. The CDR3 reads CASSLGTSGTDTQYF. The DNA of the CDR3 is TGTGCCAGCAGTCTGGGGACTAGCGGCACAGATACGCAGTATTTT.

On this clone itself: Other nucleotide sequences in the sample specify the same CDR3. The CDR3 sequence is CASSLPGGYEQYF. As DNA, the CDR3 is TGTGCCAGCAGCTTACCGGGAGGCTACGAGCAGTACTTC. The genes are TRBV7-2 and TRBJ2-7; 7 bases map to TRBD2. V lost 2 bases, J lost 3 bases, and 1 base stayed unmatched. Germline V CDR1 and CDR2: SGHTA, FQGNSA. The CDR3 covers 13 residues.

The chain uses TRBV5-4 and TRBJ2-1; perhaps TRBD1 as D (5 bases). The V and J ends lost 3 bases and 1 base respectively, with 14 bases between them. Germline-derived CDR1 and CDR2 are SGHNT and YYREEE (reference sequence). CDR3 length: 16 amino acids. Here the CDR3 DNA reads TGTGCCAGCAGCTCAACTGGGGCGGTATCCTACAATGAGCAGTTCTTC. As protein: CASSSTGAVSYNEQFF.

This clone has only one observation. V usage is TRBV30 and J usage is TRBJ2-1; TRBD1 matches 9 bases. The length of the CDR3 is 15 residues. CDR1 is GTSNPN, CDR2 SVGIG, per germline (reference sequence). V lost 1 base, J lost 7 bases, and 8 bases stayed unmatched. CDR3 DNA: TGTGCCTGGAGTGCACCCGGGACAGGGTATAATGAGCAGTTCTTC. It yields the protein CAWSAPGTGYNEQFF. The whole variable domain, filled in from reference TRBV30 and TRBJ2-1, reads SQTIHQWPATLVQPVGSPLSLECTVEGTSNPNLYWYRQAAGRGLQLLFYSVGIGQISSEVPQNLSASRPQDRQFILSSKKLLLSDSGFYLCAWSAPGTGYNEQFFGPGTRLTVL.

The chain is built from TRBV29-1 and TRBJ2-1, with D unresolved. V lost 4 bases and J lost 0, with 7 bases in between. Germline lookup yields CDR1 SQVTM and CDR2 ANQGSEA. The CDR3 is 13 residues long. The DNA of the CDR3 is TGCAGCGTTGTGTCGAGCTCCTACAATGAGCAGTTCTTC. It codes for CSVVSSSYNEQFF.

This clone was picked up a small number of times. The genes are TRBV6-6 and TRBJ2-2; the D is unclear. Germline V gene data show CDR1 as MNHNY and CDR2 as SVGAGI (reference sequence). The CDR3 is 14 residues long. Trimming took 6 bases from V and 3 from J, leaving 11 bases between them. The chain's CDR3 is CASSPDFYTGELFF. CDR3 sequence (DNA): TGTGCCAGCAGCCCTGACTTCTACACCGGGGAGCTGTTTTTT.

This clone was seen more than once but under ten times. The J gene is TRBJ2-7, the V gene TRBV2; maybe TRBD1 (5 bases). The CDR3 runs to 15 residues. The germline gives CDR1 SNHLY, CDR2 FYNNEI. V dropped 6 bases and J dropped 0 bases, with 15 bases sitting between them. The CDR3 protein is CASRKDSRLSYEQYF. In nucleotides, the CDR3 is TGTGCCAGCAGGAAAGACAGCCGCCTCTCCTACGAGCAGTACTTC.

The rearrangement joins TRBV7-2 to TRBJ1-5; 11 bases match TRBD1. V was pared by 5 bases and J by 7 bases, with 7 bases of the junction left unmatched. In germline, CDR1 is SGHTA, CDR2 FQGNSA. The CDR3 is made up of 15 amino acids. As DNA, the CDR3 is TGTGCCAGCAGCGTTGGACAGGGGGCCCGGCAGCCCCAGCATTTT. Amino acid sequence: CASSVGQGARQPQHF.

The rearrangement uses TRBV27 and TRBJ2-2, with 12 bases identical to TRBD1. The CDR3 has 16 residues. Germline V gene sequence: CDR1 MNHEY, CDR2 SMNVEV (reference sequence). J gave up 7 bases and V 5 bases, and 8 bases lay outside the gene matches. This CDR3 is CASSRPGQGASGELFF. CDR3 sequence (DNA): TGTGCCAGCAGTCGACCGGGACAGGGGGCGAGCGGGGAGCTGTTTTTT.

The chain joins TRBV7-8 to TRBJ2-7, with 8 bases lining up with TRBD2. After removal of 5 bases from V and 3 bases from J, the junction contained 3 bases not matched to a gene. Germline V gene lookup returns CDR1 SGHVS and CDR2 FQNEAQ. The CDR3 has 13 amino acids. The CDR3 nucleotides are TGTGCCAGCAGCGTGGGACTAGACTACGAGCAGTACTTC. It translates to CASSVGLDYEQYF.

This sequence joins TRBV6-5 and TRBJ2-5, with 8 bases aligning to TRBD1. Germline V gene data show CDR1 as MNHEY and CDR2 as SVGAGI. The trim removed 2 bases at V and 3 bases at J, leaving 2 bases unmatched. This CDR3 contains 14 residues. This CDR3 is CASSYEQGEETQYF. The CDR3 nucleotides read TGTGCCAGCAGTTACGAACAGGGGGAAGAGACCCAGTACTTC.

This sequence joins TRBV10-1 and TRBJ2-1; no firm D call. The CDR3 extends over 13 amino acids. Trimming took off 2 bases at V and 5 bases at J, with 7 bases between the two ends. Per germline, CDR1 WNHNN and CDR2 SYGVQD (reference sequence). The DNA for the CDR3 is TGCGCCAGCAGTGAGACTACCAACAATGAGCAGTTCTTC. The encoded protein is CASSETTNNEQFF.

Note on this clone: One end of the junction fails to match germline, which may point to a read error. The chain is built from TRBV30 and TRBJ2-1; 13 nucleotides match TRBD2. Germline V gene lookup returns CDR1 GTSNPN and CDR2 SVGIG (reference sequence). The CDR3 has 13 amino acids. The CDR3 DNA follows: TGTGCCTCGCACGGACTAGCGGGAGATCCTCTGCTCTTC. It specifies CASHGLAGDPLLF. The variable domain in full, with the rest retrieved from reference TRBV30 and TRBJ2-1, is SQTIHQWPATLVQPVGSPLSLECTVEGTSNPNLYWYRQAAGRGLQLLFYSVGIGQISSEVPQNLSASRPQDRQFILSSKKLLLSDSGFYLCASHGLAGDPLLFGPGTRLTVL.